The subject of this entry is one T cell receptor beta chain. Its cognate antigen is unknown. The data are from a study of T cell responses to AZD1222 COVID-19 vaccine. Measured with immunoSEQ multiplex PCR; TCRdb has only the in-frame clones, and not every one. Of tens of thousands of clones listed, about nine tenths were seen once; the top ten hold around 24%. Study-wide results and limits: Spike-wide coverage was observed for vaccine-associated CD4 TCRs, with dominant responses at 160-218 and 743-854.

CDR1 and CDR2 from the germline V gene are MGHDK and SYGVNS. Trimming at V came to 3 bases and at J to 9 bases, leaving 6 bases not matched to a gene. This CDR3 is 13 amino acids long. This chain connects TRBV25-1 to TRBJ1-1, with 8 bases matching TRBD1. The starting material was peripheral blood, obtained on day 0 of AZD1222 vaccination. The receptor comes from an adult in good health. CDR3 loop: CASSDFDRGKAFF. The CDR3 DNA follows: TGTGCCAGCAGTGACTTTGACAGGGGTAAAGCTTTCTTT.